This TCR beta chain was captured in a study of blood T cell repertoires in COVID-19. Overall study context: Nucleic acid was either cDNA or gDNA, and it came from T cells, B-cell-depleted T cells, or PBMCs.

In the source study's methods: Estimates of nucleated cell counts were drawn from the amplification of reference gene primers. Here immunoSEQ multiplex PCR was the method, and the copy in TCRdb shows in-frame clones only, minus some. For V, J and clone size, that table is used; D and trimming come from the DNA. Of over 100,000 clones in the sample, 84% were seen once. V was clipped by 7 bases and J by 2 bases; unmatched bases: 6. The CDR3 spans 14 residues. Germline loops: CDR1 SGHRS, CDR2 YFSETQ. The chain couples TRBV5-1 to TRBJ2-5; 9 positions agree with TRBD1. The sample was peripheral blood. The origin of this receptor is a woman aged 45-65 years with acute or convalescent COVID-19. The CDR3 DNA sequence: TGCGCCAGCTCGGAGACAGGGGGGCAAGAGACCCAGTACTTC. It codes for CASSETGGQETQYF. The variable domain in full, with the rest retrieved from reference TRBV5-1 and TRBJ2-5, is KAGVTQTPRYLIKTRGQQVTLSCSPISGHRSVSWYQQTPGQGLQFLFEYFSETQRNKGNFPGRFSGRQFSNSRSEMNVSTLELGDSALYLCASSETGGQETQYFGPGTRLLVL.